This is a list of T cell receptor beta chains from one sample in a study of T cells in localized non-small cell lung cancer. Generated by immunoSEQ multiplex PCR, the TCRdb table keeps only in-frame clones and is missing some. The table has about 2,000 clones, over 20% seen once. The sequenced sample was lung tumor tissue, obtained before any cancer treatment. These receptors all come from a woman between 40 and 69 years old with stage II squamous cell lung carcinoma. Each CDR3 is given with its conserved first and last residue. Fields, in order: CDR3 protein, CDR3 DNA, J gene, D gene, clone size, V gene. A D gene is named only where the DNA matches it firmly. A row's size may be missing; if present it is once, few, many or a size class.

cdr3_aa: CASSWGDSYNEQFF
cdr3_nt: TGTGCCAGCAGTTGGGGAGACTCCTACAATGAGCAGTTCTTC
j_call: TRBJ2-1
d_call: .
clone_size: few
v_call: TRBV22-1

cdr3_aa: CASSLVHRGEKLFF
cdr3_nt: TGCGCCAGCAGCTTGGTTCACAGGGGGGAAAAACTGTTTTTT
j_call: TRBJ1-4
d_call: TRBD1
clone_size: .
v_call: TRBV5-1

cdr3_aa: CASSIGLAGPTDTQYF
cdr3_nt: TGTGCCAGCAGCATCGGACTAGCGGGGCCGACAGATACGCAGTATTTT
j_call: TRBJ2-3
d_call: TRBD2
clone_size: .
v_call: TRBV9

cdr3_aa: CASSVVEGRGSYGSTEAFF
cdr3_nt: TGTGCCAGCAGCGTAGTAGAAGGCAGGGGAAGTTATGGGAGCACTGAAGCTTTCTTT
j_call: TRBJ1-1
d_call: .
clone_size: .
v_call: TRBV9

cdr3_aa: CAWSVHNTEAFF
cdr3_nt: TGTGCCTGGAGTGTACACAACACTGAAGCTTTCTTT
j_call: TRBJ1-1
d_call: .
clone_size: .
v_call: TRBV30

cdr3_aa: CAISAGGAYGYTF
cdr3_nt: TGTGCCATCAGTGCAGGGGGGGCCTATGGCTACACCTTC
j_call: TRBJ1-2
d_call: TRBD1
clone_size: large
v_call: TRBV6-8

cdr3_aa: CASRDPSTYEQYF
cdr3_nt: TGTGCCAGCAGGGACCCAAGCACCTACGAGCAGTACTTC
j_call: TRBJ2-7
d_call: .
clone_size: .
v_call: TRBV6-8

cdr3_aa: CASRQPGNQPQHF
cdr3_nt: TGTGCCAGCAGGCAACCGGGCAATCAGCCCCAGCATTTT
j_call: TRBJ1-5
d_call: .
clone_size: .
v_call: TRBV28

cdr3_aa: CASSPPGLAQETQYF
cdr3_nt: TGTGCCAGCTCACCACCGGGACTAGCCCAAGAGACCCAGTACTTC
j_call: TRBJ2-5
d_call: TRBD2
clone_size: .
v_call: TRBV18

cdr3_aa: CASSIFGVMGQPQHF
cdr3_nt: TGTGCCAGCAGCATTTTTGGGGTTATGGGTCAGCCCCAGCATTTT
j_call: TRBJ1-5
d_call: .
clone_size: .
v_call: TRBV11-3

cdr3_aa: CASRQNTEAFF
cdr3_nt: TGTGCCAGTAGACAGAACACTGAAGCTTTCTTT
j_call: TRBJ1-1
d_call: .
clone_size: few
v_call: TRBV19

cdr3_aa: CASSPTGGSANEQYF
cdr3_nt: TGTGCCAGCTCACCAACAGGGGGGTCGGCTAACGAGCAGTACTTC
j_call: TRBJ2-7
d_call: TRBD1
clone_size: .
v_call: TRBV18

cdr3_aa: CASSIQYYGYTF
cdr3_nt: TGTGCCAGTAGTATTCAGTACTATGGCTACACCTTC
j_call: TRBJ1-2
d_call: .
clone_size: .
v_call: TRBV19

cdr3_aa: CAISPRENTGELFF
cdr3_nt: TGTGCCATCAGTCCGAGGGAGAACACCGGGGAGCTGTTTTTT
j_call: TRBJ2-2
d_call: .
clone_size: few
v_call: TRBV6-8

cdr3_aa: CASSLVAGGETQYF
cdr3_nt: TGTGCCAGCAGCTTGGTGGCAGGGGGAGAGACCCAGTACTTC
j_call: TRBJ2-5
d_call: TRBD1
clone_size: large
v_call: TRBV11-3

cdr3_aa: CASSQGSVLQETQYF
cdr3_nt: TGTGCCAGCAGTCAGGGTTCCGTACTCCAAGAGACCCAGTACTTC
j_call: TRBJ2-5
d_call: .
clone_size: .
v_call: TRBV28

cdr3_aa: CASSLLGGGAWNEKLFF
cdr3_nt: TGTGCCAGCAGCTTATTGGGAGGGGGCGCGTGGAATGAAAAACTGTTTTTT
j_call: TRBJ1-4
d_call: .
clone_size: few
v_call: TRBV7-5

cdr3_aa: CASSEMWTSESYNEQFF
cdr3_nt: TGTGCCAGCAGTGAAATGTGGACTAGCGAGAGCTACAATGAGCAGTTCTTC
j_call: TRBJ2-1
d_call: TRBD2
clone_size: few
v_call: TRBV9

cdr3_aa: CASSYSAGGNTGELFF
cdr3_nt: TGTGCCAGCAGTTACTCAGCCGGAGGAAACACCGGGGAGCTGTTTTTT
j_call: TRBJ2-2
d_call: .
clone_size: few
v_call: TRBV6-8

cdr3_aa: CATSDRPNYGYTF
cdr3_nt: TGTGCCACCTCGGACAGGCCCAACTATGGCTACACCTTC
j_call: TRBJ1-2
d_call: TRBD1
clone_size: few
v_call: TRBV6-8

cdr3_aa: CASRGATEAFF
cdr3_nt: TGTGCCAGCAGGGGGGCCACTGAAGCTTTCTTT
j_call: TRBJ1-1
d_call: .
clone_size: few
v_call: TRBV6-7

cdr3_aa: CASIRWTGWDTEAFF
cdr3_nt: TGTGCCAGCATCCGTTGGACAGGGTGGGACACTGAAGCTTTCTTT
j_call: TRBJ1-1
d_call: TRBD1
clone_size: few
v_call: TRBV11-3

cdr3_aa: CASSGASSDTQYF
cdr3_nt: TGTGCCAGCAGTGGAGCTAGTAGCGATACGCAGTATTTT
j_call: TRBJ2-3
d_call: .
clone_size: .
v_call: TRBV9

cdr3_aa: CASSFGPGGYEQYF
cdr3_nt: TGTGCCAGCAGCTTTGGCCCTGGGGGCTACGAGCAGTACTTC
j_call: TRBJ2-7
d_call: .
clone_size: few
v_call: TRBV11-3

cdr3_aa: CAWSALSGKAREQYF
cdr3_nt: TGTGCCTGGAGTGCACTTAGCGGTAAAGCGAGAGAGCAGTACTTC
j_call: TRBJ2-7
d_call: .
clone_size: .
v_call: TRBV30

cdr3_aa: CASSVGTPTNEKLFF
cdr3_nt: TGTGCCAGCAGCGTAGGGACGCCAACTAATGAAAAACTGTTTTTT
j_call: TRBJ1-4
d_call: .
clone_size: .
v_call: TRBV9

cdr3_aa: CASSFDWTPGNEQFF
cdr3_nt: TGTGCCAGCAGCTTTGATTGGACTCCCGGCAATGAGCAGTTCTTC
j_call: TRBJ2-1
d_call: .
clone_size: .
v_call: TRBV11-3

cdr3_aa: CASGLATSLTDTQYF
cdr3_nt: TGTGCTAGTGGTTTGGCCACATCCTTGACAGATACGCAGTATTTT
j_call: TRBJ2-3
d_call: .
clone_size: large
v_call: TRBV12-5

cdr3_aa: CASSGWGSESYTF
cdr3_nt: TGTGCCAGCAGCGGATGGGGGTCCGAGAGCTACACCTTC
j_call: TRBJ1-2
d_call: .
clone_size: few
v_call: TRBV6-8

cdr3_aa: CASSLWWGRNYGYTF
cdr3_nt: TGTGCCAGCAGTTTATGGTGGGGCCGAAACTATGGCTACACCTTC
j_call: TRBJ1-2
d_call: .
clone_size: few
v_call: TRBV28

cdr3_aa: CASSYGIGGATQYF
cdr3_nt: TGTGCCAGCAGTTATGGGATAGGAGGGGCGACCCAGTACTTC
j_call: TRBJ2-5
d_call: .
clone_size: medium-sized
v_call: TRBV6-8

cdr3_aa: CASSWRQGPSHEQFF
cdr3_nt: TGTGCCAGCAGTTGGAGACAGGGCCCCTCCCATGAGCAGTTCTTC
j_call: TRBJ2-1
d_call: TRBD1
clone_size: .
v_call: TRBV28

cdr3_aa: CASSTQGKVQETQYF
cdr3_nt: TGTGCCAGCAGTACACAGGGAAAAGTCCAAGAGACCCAGTACTTC
j_call: TRBJ2-5
d_call: .
clone_size: .
v_call: TRBV6-8

cdr3_aa: CASLGRGGYYEQYF
cdr3_nt: TGTGCCAGCCTAGGGAGGGGAGGGTACTACGAGCAGTACTTC
j_call: TRBJ2-7
d_call: TRBD2
clone_size: .
v_call: TRBV28

cdr3_aa: CASSLYAGTNEKLFF
cdr3_nt: TGTGCCAGCAGTTTATACGCAGGAACTAATGAAAAACTGTTTTTT
j_call: TRBJ1-4
d_call: .
clone_size: .
v_call: TRBV28

cdr3_aa: CASSYLQETQYF
cdr3_nt: TGTGCCAGCAGTTATCTTCAAGAGACCCAGTACTTC
j_call: TRBJ2-5
d_call: .
clone_size: .
v_call: TRBV6-8

cdr3_aa: CASSQPGQAVYEQYF
cdr3_nt: TGTGCCAGCAGCCAACCGGGACAGGCAGTCTACGAGCAGTACTTC
j_call: TRBJ2-7
d_call: TRBD1
clone_size: .
v_call: TRBV11-1

cdr3_aa: CASSWSGPSGSASTDTQYF
cdr3_nt: TGTGCCAGCAGTTGGTCCGGGCCTAGCGGGAGCGCTAGCACAGATACGCAGTATTTT
j_call: TRBJ2-3
d_call: TRBD2
clone_size: .
v_call: TRBV6-8

cdr3_aa: CASAQGPGNQPQHF
cdr3_nt: TGTGCCAGCGCCCAGGGCCCCGGCAATCAGCCCCAGCATTTT
j_call: TRBJ1-5
d_call: .
clone_size: few
v_call: TRBV9

cdr3_aa: CASSQGGDEAFF
cdr3_nt: TGTGCCAGCAGCCAAGGAGGAGATGAAGCTTTCTTT
j_call: TRBJ1-1
d_call: .
clone_size: few
v_call: TRBV14

cdr3_aa: CASSPGGQSYEQYF
cdr3_nt: TGTGCCAGCAGCCCGGGAGGCCAATCCTACGAGCAGTACTTC
j_call: TRBJ2-7
d_call: TRBD2
clone_size: medium-sized
v_call: TRBV11-3

cdr3_aa: CAIRPSGSTDTQYF
cdr3_nt: TGTGCCATCAGGCCTAGCGGGAGCACAGATACGCAGTATTTT
j_call: TRBJ2-3
d_call: TRBD2
clone_size: few
v_call: TRBV6-8